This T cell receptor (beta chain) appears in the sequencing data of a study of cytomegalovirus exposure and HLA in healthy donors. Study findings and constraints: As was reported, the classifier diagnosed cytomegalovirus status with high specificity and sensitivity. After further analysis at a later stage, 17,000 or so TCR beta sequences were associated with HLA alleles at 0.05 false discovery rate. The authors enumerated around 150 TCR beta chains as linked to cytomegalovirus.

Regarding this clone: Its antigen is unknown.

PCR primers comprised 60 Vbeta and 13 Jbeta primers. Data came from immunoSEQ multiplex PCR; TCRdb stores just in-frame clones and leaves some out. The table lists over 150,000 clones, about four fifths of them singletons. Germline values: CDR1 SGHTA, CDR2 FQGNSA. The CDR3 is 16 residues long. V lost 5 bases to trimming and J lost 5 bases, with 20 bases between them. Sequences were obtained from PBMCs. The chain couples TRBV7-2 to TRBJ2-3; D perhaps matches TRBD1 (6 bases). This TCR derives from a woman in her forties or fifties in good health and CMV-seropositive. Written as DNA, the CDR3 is TGTGCCAGCAGCGTCGTTGGGGGCCCAAGAGGAGATACGCAGTATTTT. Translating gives CASSVVGGPRGDTQYF.